The 18 T cell receptor beta chains below all came from one sample that was sequenced in a study of persistence of HIV-infected CD4 T cells. Cells were stimulated nonspecifically with anti-CD3/anti-CD28 magnetic beads. CD4+ T cells upregulating both CD40 ligand and CD69 were sorted as responding cells. The immunoSEQ assay was version 4, run in survey mode. Clones were sequenced by immunoSEQ multiplex PCR, and TCRdb holds only the in-frame ones, with some missing. The sample contains 30,000 to 45,000 clones, roughly 86% of which appear only once. These receptors' antigens are unknown. The source material was CD4+ T cells sorted from PBMCs after 18-hour stimulation, sampled from a patient who received antiretroviral therapy. These receptors were obtained from an adult man with HIV who was CMV-seropositive.

The rearrangement uses TRBV9 and TRBJ1-2; D uncertain. The CDR3 sequence is 15 residues long. Trimming left V 0 bases short and J 0 bases short, with 9 bases between. CDR1 SGDLS and CDR2 YYNGEE come from the germline V gene. The CDR3 is CASSVVDLANYGYTF. The CDR3 DNA sequence: TGTGCCAGCAGCGTAGTCGACTTAGCTAACTATGGCTACACCTTC.

This clone has just one count. The chain has TRBV7-9 and TRBJ1-1; no definite D call. The CDR3 spans 13 residues. V gave up 6 bases and J gave up 3 bases, with 11 bases separating them. CDR1 and CDR2 from the germline V gene are SEHNR and FQNEAQ (reference sequence). The CDR3 is CASSLLGDTEAFF. In DNA form, the CDR3 reads TGTGCCAGCAGTTTGCTGGGTGACACTGAAGCTTTCTTT.

This chain joins TRBV5-1 and TRBJ1-4, with a possible D match to TRBD1 (6 bases). V dropped 3 bases and J dropped 2 bases, with 8 bases sitting between them. CDR1 SGHRS and CDR2 YFSETQ come from the germline V gene. This CDR3 has 14 amino acids. The CDR3 loop is CASSSQGTNEKLFF. Written as DNA, the CDR3 is TGCGCCAGCAGCTCCCAGGGGACTAATGAAAAACTGTTTTTT.

This chain connects TRBV7-3 to TRBJ2-2, with 8 bases lining up with TRBD1. CDR3 size: 16 residues. Per the germline V gene, CDR1 is SGHTA and CDR2 is FQGTGA. J gave up 8 bases and V 5 bases, and 13 bases lay outside the gene matches. The CDR3, as DNA: TGTGCCAGCAGCCAACGGACAGGGACAATTATGGGGGAGCTGTTTTTT. Residues: CASSQRTGTIMGELFF.

The rearrangement links TRBV14 to TRBJ1-2, with D possibly TRBD1 on 6 matching bases. The CDR3 sequence is 15 residues long. The V and J ends lost 2 bases and 0 bases respectively, with 10 bases between them. Germline loops: CDR1 SGHDN, CDR2 FVKESK. As DNA, the CDR3 is TGTGCCAGCAGCCAAACAGGGTTAGCTAACTATGGCTACACCTTC. Protein sequence: CASSQTGLANYGYTF.

The chain joins TRBV29-1 to TRBJ1-6; 9 nucleotides match TRBD1. CDR3 size: 13 residues. Trimming removed 7 bases from V and 8 bases from J; junction bases left unmatched: 6. Germline loops: CDR1 SQVTM, CDR2 ANQGSEA. CDR3 amino acids: CSAGQGNDSPLHF. CDR3 sequence (DNA): TGCAGCGCGGGACAGGGAAATGATTCACCCCTCCACTTT. The entire variable domain, with the rest obtained from reference TRBV29-1 and TRBJ1-6, is as follows: SAVISQKPSRDICQRGTSLTIQCQVDSQVTMMFWYRQQPGQSLTLIATANQGSEATYESGFVIDKFPISRPNLTFSTLTVSNMSPEDSSIYLCSAGQGNDSPLHFGNGTRLTVT.

This clone was found once. J is TRBJ1-6 and V is TRBV19, with D possibly TRBD1 on 5 matching bases. Trimming shortened V by 5 bases and J by 9 bases, and 11 bases separated the two germline ends. The CDR3 consists of 13 residues. Germline V gene lookup returns CDR1 LNHDA and CDR2 SQIVND (reference sequence). The DNA of the CDR3 is TGTGCCAGTAGTCCCGGGGCAGCTTCACCCCTCCACTTT. Protein sequence: CASSPGAASPLHF.

The J gene is TRBJ2-1, the V gene TRBV19, with TRBD1 as a possible D gene (6 bases). The CDR3 loop spans 14 amino acids. The ends were cut back, 7 bases at V and 3 bases at J, with 13 bases in the middle. Germline CDR1 LNHDA, CDR2 SQIVND (reference sequence). The CDR3 DNA sequence: TGTGCCAGTACCCTCGGGACAAGCTACAATGAGCAGTTCTTC. Its translation is CASTLGTSYNEQFF.

This chain joins TRBV11-2 and TRBJ2-3, with unresolved D. The germline V gene encodes CDR1 SGHAT and CDR2 FQNNGV. Deletions cut 7 bases from V and 0 bases from J, with 14 bases between. CDR3 length: 15 amino acids. The CDR3 is CASITAAGSTDTQYF. The CDR3 DNA is TGTGCCAGCATCACCGCAGCTGGGAGCACAGATACGCAGTATTTT.

The chain is built from TRBV6-1 and TRBJ2-2; 8 nucleotides match TRBD1. This CDR3 is 14 amino acids long. Trimming removed 8 bases from V and 5 bases from J; junction bases left unmatched: 7. Germline CDR1 and CDR2: MNHNS and SASEGT. CDR3 in amino acids: CASEGTGGTGELFF. DNA of the CDR3: TGTGCCAGCGAGGGGACAGGAGGGACCGGGGAGCTGTTTTTT.

This chain connects TRBV19 to TRBJ1-2, with 9 bases identical to TRBD1. The length of the CDR3 is 17 residues. V lost 3 bases and J lost 4; bases outside the gene matches: 12. Germline V gene data show CDR1 as LNHDA and CDR2 as SQIVND (reference sequence). The CDR3 reads CASSMGTGSFVLYGYTF. The CDR3 nucleotides are TGTGCCAGTAGTATGGGGACAGGGAGCTTCGTTCTCTATGGCTACACCTTC.

The chain is built from TRBV4-1 and TRBJ2-4, with D perhaps TRBD1 (6 bases). In germline, CDR1 is MGHRA, CDR2 YSYEKL. The CDR3 consists of 17 residues. Trimming left V 1 base short and J 0 bases short, with 13 bases between. The DNA for the CDR3 is TGCGCCAGCAGCCAAGGGTGGCAGGGGATAGCCAAAAACATTCAGTACTTC. This encodes CASSQGWQGIAKNIQYF.

The chain couples TRBV7-6 to TRBJ1-1; perhaps TRBD1 as D (5 bases). Trimming shortened V by 4 bases and J by 3 bases, and 12 bases separated the two germline ends. The CDR3 runs to 14 residues. In germline, CDR1 is SGHVS, CDR2 FNYEAQ. The CDR3, as DNA: TGTGCCAGCAGCTCACGGGACGGATACACTGAAGCTTTCTTT. Translation gives CASSSRDGYTEAFF.

The chain recombines TRBV10-3 with TRBJ1-4; possibly TRBD1 for D (6 bases). Germline CDR1 is ENHRY and CDR2 is SYGVKD. The CDR3 runs 14 residues. Deletions cut 0 bases from V and 5 bases from J, with 7 bases between. This chain's CDR3 is CAISESTGNEKLFF. DNA of the CDR3: TGTGCCATCAGTGAGTCAACAGGGAATGAAAAACTGTTTTTT.

The rearrangement joins TRBV3-1 (or the pseudogene TRBV3-2) to TRBJ1-4, with TRBD1 as a possible D gene (5 bases). Germline CDR1 LGHDT, CDR2 YNNKEL (reference sequence). The CDR3 contains 14 residues. The germline V and J ends were trimmed by 6 bases and 0 bases, with 8 bases remaining between them. For the CDR3, the DNA is TGTGCCAGCAGTCTGGGGGCAACTAATGAAAAACTGTTTTTT. Its translation is CASSLGATNEKLFF.

This clone was found once. The CDR3 loop is CASSHAGTGNTIYF. The CDR3 coding sequence is TGTGCCAGCAGTCATGCCGGGACAGGAAACACCATATATTTT. This chain connects TRBV28 to TRBJ1-3; D is possibly TRBD1 (6 bases). The CDR3 covers 14 residues. Germline loops: CDR1 MDHEN, CDR2 SYDVKM. Trimming removed 5 bases from V and 4 bases from J, with 12 bases in between.

The gene calls are TRBV5-6 and TRBJ2-1, with 11 positions matching TRBD1. Per the germline V gene, CDR1 is SGHDT and CDR2 is YYEEEE. The junction had 5 bases not matched to a gene; V was cut back by 3 bases and J by 3 bases. CDR3 length equals 16 residues. The CDR3 loop is CASSWTGTGGYNEQFF. CDR3 bases: TGTGCCAGCAGCTGGACCGGGACAGGGGGCTACAATGAGCAGTTCTTC.

The chain links TRBV30 to TRBJ2-5; 7 bases match TRBD2. In germline, CDR1 is GTSNPN, CDR2 SVGIG (reference sequence). With V trimmed by 3 bases and J by 5 bases, 21 bases remained unmatched. The CDR3 consists of 18 residues. CDR3 loop: CAWSPGVSGSGKAETQYF. The CDR3 DNA sequence: TGTGCCTGGAGCCCCGGGGTTTCGGGGAGCGGGAAAGCGGAGACCCAGTACTTC.